These T cell receptor beta chains were read from a single sample in a study of control samples from healthy donors and cancer patients. Sequencing was performed with immunoSEQ multiplex PCR; in TCRdb, only in-frame clones are kept and a portion is missing. The sample holds 150,000 to 200,000 clones, about nine tenths seen once. Sequencing input: blood. These receptors originate from a woman in her 30s in good health. Each CDR3 is given with its conserved first and last residue. Each record gives: clone size, J gene, D gene, V gene, CDR3 length, CDR3 protein, CDR3 DNA. D genes are given only for firm matches. Only some rows state a clone size, as once, few, many or a class for expanded clones.

>.|TRBJ1-3|.|TRBV18|16
CASSPYDRSSGNTIYF
TGTGCCAGCTCACCGTATGACAGGTCCTCTGGAAACACCATATATTTT
>.|TRBJ1-3|.|TRBV27|15
CASSQDGYSGNTIYF
TGTGCCAGCAGTCAGGACGGATACTCTGGAAACACCATATATTTT
>.|TRBJ1-6|.|TRBV27|14
CASTNRDWDSPLHF
TGTGCCAGCACCAACAGGGATTGGGATTCACCCCTCCACTTT
>.|TRBJ2-3|.|TRBV5-4|12
CASGIVTDTQYF
TGTGCCAGCGGGATAGTCACAGATACGCAGTATTTT
>.|TRBJ2-1|.|TRBV5-1|14
CASSYATGSNEQFF
TGCGCCAGCAGCTACGCGACAGGTTCCAATGAGCAGTTCTTC
>once|TRBJ2-6|.|TRBV27|15
CASTSLGAGANVLTF
TGTGCCAGCACCTCTCTGGGTGCTGGGGCCAACGTCCTGACTTTC
>.|TRBJ1-5|.|TRBV6-5|12
CASKALNQPQHF
TGTGCCAGCAAGGCACTCAATCAGCCCCAGCATTTT
>.|TRBJ2-1|.|TRBV5-5|11
CASTDYNEQFF
TGTGCCAGCACTGACTACAATGAGCAGTTCTTC
>once|TRBJ2-1|TRBD2|TRBV7-2|15
CASSLGLAGASEQFF
TGTGCCAGCAGCTTAGGACTAGCGGGAGCGAGTGAGCAGTTCTTC
>.|TRBJ1-3|.|TRBV28|15
CASSSDGISGNTIYF
TGTGCCAGCAGTTCGGACGGGATCTCTGGAAACACCATATATTTT
>.|TRBJ1-1|.|TRBV11-2|15
CASSLGTDMNTEAFF
TGTGCCAGCAGCTTAGGGACAGACATGAACACTGAAGCTTTCTTT
>few|TRBJ2-3|TRBD2|TRBV6-4|17
CASSDGASGGSTDTQYF
TGTGCCAGCAGTGACGGTGCTAGCGGGGGAAGCACAGATACGCAGTATTTT
>.|TRBJ2-5|.|TRBV5-4|14
CASSLYGGEETQYF
TGTGCCAGCAGCTTGTATGGGGGCGAAGAGACCCAGTACTTC
>.|TRBJ2-6|.|TRBV5-1|15
CASSHRESGANVLTF
TGCGCCAGCAGCCACAGGGAATCTGGGGCCAACGTCCTGACTTTC
>once|TRBJ2-1|TRBD2|TRBV6-5|15
CASSYRPSGYNEQFF
TGTGCCAGCAGTTACAGGCCTAGCGGATACAATGAGCAGTTCTTC
>.|TRBJ2-1|.|TRBV2|11
CASSYHNEQFF
TGTGCCAGCAGTTACCACAATGAGCAGTTCTTC
>.|TRBJ1-1|.|TRBV13|12
CASSFGPTEAFF
TGTGCCAGCAGCTTTGGACCCACTGAAGCTTTCTTT
>.|TRBJ2-3|.|TRBV29-1|13
CSVEDPYTDTQYF
TGCAGCGTTGAAGATCCCTACACAGATACGCAGTATTTT